The 25 T cell receptor beta chains below all came from one sample that was sequenced in a study of early T cells in non-severe SARS-CoV-2 infection. TCRdb re-called the 5' RACE reads through MiXCR, storing one row per CDR3 protein. The table shows about 49,000 distinct CDR3 sequences, with 5.5% to 8% occurring only once. Specimen: whole blood, collected at baseline. The receptors here all came from an adult who was a healthcare worker with PCR-confirmed SARS-CoV-2 infection or an uninfected control (not recorded which).

This clonotype was counted a few times. The chain carries TRBV15 and TRBJ2-7; D is uncertain. This CDR3 has 14 residues. The germline CDR1 and CDR2 sequences are LNHNV and YYDKDF (reference sequence). V dropped 0 bases and J dropped 7 bases, with 13 bases sitting between them. The CDR3 sequence: CATSRDQDPIEQYF. In DNA, the CDR3 is TGTGCCACCAGCAGAGATCAGGACCCTATAGAGCAGTACTTC.

The rearrangement uses TRBV6-4 and TRBJ2-3; TRBD1 matches at 12 bases. V was clipped by 4 bases and J by 4 bases; unmatched bases: 6. The germline V gene has CDR1 MRHNA and CDR2 SNTAGT. This CDR3 region has 16 residues. Written as DNA, the CDR3 is TGTGCCAGCAGTGCCCGGGGACAGGGGGCGGCAGATACGCAGTATTTT. It codes for CASSARGQGAADTQYF.

There are a few counts of this clonotype. J is TRBJ2-7 and V is TRBV5-1; unclear D gene. V lost 0 bases, J lost 2 bases, and 12 bases lay in between. CDR3 length equals 15 residues. In germline, CDR1 is SGHRS, CDR2 YFSETQ. The CDR3 loop is CASSLGYGRAYEQYF. In nucleotides, the CDR3 is TGCGCCAGCAGCTTGGGTTACGGCCGAGCCTACGAGCAGTACTTC.

The sample holds a few counts of this clonotype. The chain joins TRBV3-1 to TRBJ2-2, with 7 bases fitting TRBD2. The germline V gene has CDR1 LGHDT and CDR2 YNNKEL (reference sequence). J was trimmed by 4 bases and V by 4 bases; bases with no gene match: 12. The CDR3 has 17 amino acids. The CDR3 coding sequence is TGTGCCAGCAGCCTCAGACGGGCGGGAGTTGGCACCGGGGAGCTGTTTTTT. Translated: CASSLRRAGVGTGELFF.

This clonotype was seen repeatedly, ten times or more. This chain uses TRBV12-3 or TRBV12-4 with TRBJ2-1, with TRBD2 matching 9 bases. The CDR3 loop spans 15 amino acids. The V and J ends lost 5 bases and 3 bases, in that order; junction bases with no gene match: 5. The CDR3 region has the DNA TGTGCCAGCAGTCAGACTAGCGGTAACTACAATGAGCAGTTCTTC. It codes for CASSQTSGNYNEQFF.

This clonotype was observed a few times. CDR3 DNA: TGTGCCAGCACCAAAGGGACAGGGGGCTTTGGGAACTATGGCTACACCTTC. Amino acid sequence: CASTKGTGGFGNYGYTF. The gene calls are TRBV6-5 and TRBJ1-2, with 12 nucleotides matching TRBD1. Per the germline V gene, CDR1 is MNHEY and CDR2 is SVGAGI. This CDR3 is built from 17 residues. Germline trimming cut 7 bases from V and 2 bases from J; bases unmatched to any gene: 11.

This clonotype has more than one count but fewer than ten. The chain joins TRBV27 to TRBJ2-2; the D is unclear. The germline V and J ends were trimmed by 5 bases and 2 bases, with 3 bases remaining between them. Germline loops: CDR1 MNHEY, CDR2 SMNVEV (reference sequence). This CDR3 spans 12 amino acids. The CDR3 spells CASSPNTGELFF. The DNA for the CDR3 is TGTGCCAGCAGTCCTAACACCGGGGAGCTGTTTTTT.

The J gene is TRBJ2-3, the V gene TRBV5-1; TRBD2 aligns across 9 bases. V was pared by 3 bases and J by 0 bases, with 2 bases of the junction left unmatched. Looked up from germline, CDR1 is SGHRS and CDR2 is YFSETQ. CDR3 length equals 15 residues. This CDR3 reads CASSYSGGSTDTQYF. The CDR3 DNA reads TGCGCCAGCAGCTATAGCGGGGGCAGCACAGATACGCAGTATTTT.

This clonotype was seen ten or more times. In nucleotides, the CDR3 is TGTGCCAGCAGTGTGTTGGCTGAAGCTTTCTTT. It encodes CASSVLAEAFF. This chain connects TRBV6-1 to TRBJ1-1, with D uncertain. Trimming left V 4 bases short and J 6 bases short, with 6 bases between. Germline CDR1 reads MNHNS; CDR2 reads SASEGT. The CDR3 covers 11 residues.

This clonotype was counted at least ten times. The rearrangement links TRBV24-1 to TRBJ1-2; TRBD1 matches 9 bases. The length of the CDR3 is 13 residues. With 3 bases clipped from V and 8 bases from J, the junction kept 3 bases outside the gene matches. CDR1 and CDR2 from the germline V gene are KGHDR and SFDVKD. The CDR3 region has the DNA TGTGCCACCAGTGATGGGACAGGGTGGGGCTACACCTTC. The encoded protein is CATSDGTGWGYTF.

There are many counts of this clonotype. The chain carries TRBV20-1 and TRBJ2-5; D may be TRBD2 (6 bases). V lost 3 bases, J lost 10 bases, and 15 bases lay in between. This CDR3 has 12 amino acids. CDR1 DFQATT and CDR2 SNEGSKA come from the germline V gene (reference sequence). The CDR3 sequence is CSARTSFGDQYF. CDR3 nucleotides: TGCAGTGCTAGGACTAGTTTCGGGGACCAGTACTTC.

V gene TRBV13 combines with J gene TRBJ2-7, with D perhaps TRBD1 or TRBD2 (5 bases each). V dropped 5 bases and J dropped 0 bases, with 14 bases sitting between them. CDR1 and CDR2 from the germline V gene are PRHDT and FYEKMQ (reference sequence). This CDR3 spans 15 amino acids. CDR3 nucleotide sequence: TGTGCCAGCAGCATCGGGACCATAAGCTCCTACGAGCAGTACTTC. Its protein is CASSIGTISSYEQYF. Filled out from reference TRBV13 and TRBJ2-7, the complete variable domain reads AAGVIQSPRHLIKEKRETATLKCYPIPRHDTVYWYQQGPGQDPQFLISFYEKMQSDKGSIPDRFSAQQFSDYHSELNMSSLELGDSALYFCASSIGTISSYEQYFGPGTRLTVT.

This clonotype was seen many times. The rearrangement uses TRBV6-5 and TRBJ2-2; unclear D gene. Trimming cost V 6 bases and J 6 bases, with 5 bases left between them. The CDR3 extends over 11 amino acids. Germline V gene sequence: CDR1 MNHEY, CDR2 SVGAGI. For the CDR3, the DNA is TGTGCCAGCAGGGCCGCCGGGGAGCTGTTTTTT. It translates to CASRAAGELFF.

This clonotype was seen many times. The gene calls are TRBV6-2 or TRBV6-3 and TRBJ1-1, with D unclear. V dropped 2 bases and J dropped 3 bases, with 7 bases sitting between them. Germline V gene sequence: CDR1 MNHEY, CDR2 SVGEGT. The CDR3 extends over 13 amino acids. CDR3 residues: CASSYEGDTEAFF. The CDR3 DNA reads as TGTGCCAGCAGTTACGAAGGTGACACTGAAGCTTTCTTT.

This clonotype came up a few times. The chain links TRBV2 to TRBJ1-2; D might be TRBD1 (6 bases). This CDR3 spans 15 amino acids. V lost 5 bases to trimming and J lost 0 bases, with 13 bases between them. Germline assignment: CDR1 SNHLY and CDR2 FYNNEI. This CDR3 is CASSTYRDPNYGYTF. The CDR3, as DNA: TGTGCCAGCAGTACTTACAGGGACCCTAACTATGGCTACACCTTC.

This clonotype came up a few times. The DNA for the CDR3 is TGTGCCAGCAGCCCGAACAGGGGGCGCCTTTCCGGGGCCAACGTCCTGACTTTC. This gives the protein CASSPNRGRLSGANVLTF. This chain connects TRBV4-2 to TRBJ2-6; TRBD1 matches at 9 bases. The CDR3 is 18 amino acids. Germline values: CDR1 LGHNA, CDR2 YNFKEQ. Trimming at V came to 4 bases and at J to 4 bases, leaving 11 bases not matched to a gene.

The J gene is TRBJ2-1, the V gene TRBV6-2 or TRBV6-3; 9 positions match TRBD2. With V trimmed by 4 bases and J by 8 bases, 9 bases remained unmatched. The CDR3 is made up of 15 amino acids. The germline V gene has CDR1 MNHEY and CDR2 SVGEGT. The CDR3 sequence is CASSSGPRGGYEQFF. CDR3 in DNA: TGTGCCAGCAGTTCTGGCCCGCGGGGGGGGTATGAGCAGTTCTTC.

The chain recombines TRBV4-3 with TRBJ1-5; D ambiguous. Trimming took 6 bases from V and 4 from J, leaving 13 bases between them. CDR3 length equals 14 residues. Per the germline V gene, CDR1 is LGHNA and CDR2 is YSLEER. Written as DNA, the CDR3 is TGCGCCAGCAGTCCAAGCCTAGGGAATCAGCCCCAGCATTTT. It translates to CASSPSLGNQPQHF.

This clonotype was seen a single time. This may stem from a read error, because a much larger clone lies one nucleotide away. This chain links TRBV11-2 with TRBJ1-1; D unresolved. The CDR3 spans 13 residues. Trimming stripped 8 bases from V and 0 bases from J, with 10 bases between. From germline, CDR1 is SGHAT and CDR2 FQNNGV. Here the CDR3 DNA reads TGTGCCAGCGGCTCGCTGATGAACACTGAAGCTTTCTTT. Its protein product is CASGSLMNTEAFF.

This clonotype was counted only a few times. The chain couples TRBV28 to TRBJ1-1; 7 bases align to TRBD1. V shed 7 bases, J shed 0 bases, and the junction held 11 bases outside the gene matches. Looked up from germline, CDR1 is MDHEN and CDR2 is SYDVKM. The CDR3 contains 16 residues. CDR3 sequence reads: CASNPRGAWMNTEAFF. Here the CDR3 DNA reads TGTGCCAGCAATCCCAGGGGGGCCTGGATGAACACTGAAGCTTTCTTT.

This clonotype has ten or more counts. V usage is TRBV9 and J usage is TRBJ2-1; D might be TRBD1 (6 bases). CDR1 and CDR2 (germline): SGDLS, YYNGEE. The CDR3 runs to 12 residues. The ends were cut back, 0 bases at V and 12 bases at J, with 10 bases in the middle. The CDR3: CASSVVTGPQFF. DNA for the CDR3: TGTGCCAGCAGCGTAGTGACAGGCCCGCAGTTCTTC.

The V gene is TRBV29-1, the J gene TRBJ2-3; 15 bases line up with TRBD2. Germline V gene data show CDR1 as SQVTM and CDR2 as ANQGSEA. The V segment lost 6 bases and the J segment 3 bases; nucleotides outside the gene matches: 7. The CDR3 totals 16 residues. CDR3 DNA sequence: TGCAGCGTCGACGGGACTAGCGGGGGGATGACAGATACGCAGTATTTT. As protein: CSVDGTSGGMTDTQYF.

In its sample, this clonotype was seen many times. CDR3 loop: CASVTGPRLNTEAFF. CDR3 coding DNA: TGTGCCAGCGTGACGGGGCCACGACTGAACACTGAAGCTTTCTTT. The rearrangement uses TRBV13 and TRBJ1-1; TRBD1 might be the D (5 bases). CDR1 is PRHDT and CDR2 is FYEKMQ in the germline V gene (reference sequence). The CDR3 totals 15 residues. V was cut by 8 bases and J by 0 bases, with 16 bases left in between.

This clonotype was picked up a small number of times. The gene calls are TRBV28 and TRBJ2-2; 7 bases agree with TRBD1. The junction had 9 bases not matched to a gene; V was cut back by 6 bases and J by 2 bases. The CDR3 runs 16 residues. From germline, CDR1 is MDHEN and CDR2 SYDVKM. The CDR3 protein is CASSQAGTANTGELFF. The CDR3 region has the DNA TGTGCCAGCAGCCAGGCCGGGACAGCAAACACCGGGGAGCTGTTTTTT.

This clonotype came up many times. The V and J genes are TRBV5-4 and TRBJ2-5, with D possibly TRBD2 on 5 matching bases. The germline V gene has CDR1 SGHNT and CDR2 YYREEE (reference sequence). The germline V and J ends were trimmed by 3 bases and 1 base, with 10 bases remaining between them. The CDR3 is made up of 14 amino acids. CDR3 in DNA: TGTGCCAGCAGCTCAAGGACTTTCCAAGAGACCCAGTACTTC. This translates into CASSSRTFQETQYF.